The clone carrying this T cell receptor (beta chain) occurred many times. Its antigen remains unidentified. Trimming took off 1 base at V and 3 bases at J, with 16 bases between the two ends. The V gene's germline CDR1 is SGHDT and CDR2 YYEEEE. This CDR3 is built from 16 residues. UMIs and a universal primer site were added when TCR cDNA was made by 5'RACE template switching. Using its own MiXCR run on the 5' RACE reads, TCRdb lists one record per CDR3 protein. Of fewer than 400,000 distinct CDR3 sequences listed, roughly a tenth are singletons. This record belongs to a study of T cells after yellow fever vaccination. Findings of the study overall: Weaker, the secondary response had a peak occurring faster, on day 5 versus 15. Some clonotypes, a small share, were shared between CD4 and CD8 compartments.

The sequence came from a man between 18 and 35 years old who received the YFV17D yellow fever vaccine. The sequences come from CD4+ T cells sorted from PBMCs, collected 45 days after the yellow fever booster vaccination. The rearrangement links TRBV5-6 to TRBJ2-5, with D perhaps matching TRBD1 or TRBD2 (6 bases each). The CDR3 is CASSLRRGSLEETQYF. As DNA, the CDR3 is TGTGCCAGCAGCTTGAGGAGGGGGAGTCTTGAAGAGACCCAGTACTTC.